This T cell receptor (beta chain) appears in the sequencing data of a study of memory CD4+ T cells and cytomegalovirus serostatus. Method: immunoSEQ multiplex PCR; TCRdb's copy keeps in-frame clones and lacks some. The sample lists tens of thousands of clones; more than 70% were seen once. Single viable CD3+CD4+CD8-CD45RO+ cells were sorted as the memory CD4+ T cells. The CDR3 runs 14 residues. The J segment lost 4 bases and the V segment lost 6 bases, leaving 8 bases of the junction unmatched. The germline V gene encodes CDR1 SGHRS and CDR2 YFSETQ. The material sequenced was memory CD4+ T cells from blood. The chain joins TRBV5-1 to TRBJ1-1; 8 nucleotides match TRBD1. The clonotype was recovered from an adult in good health and CMV-seronegative. CDR3 in amino acids: CASKVDRATTEAFF. The CDR3 nucleotides read TGCGCCAGCAAGGTGGACAGGGCGACCACTGAAGCTTTCTTT.